This T cell receptor beta chain stems from a study of post-analysis software for immune sequencing data. The overall study: The study covered relapsing-remitting, secondary progressive and progressive-relapsing courses of multiple sclerosis.

As for this clonotype: Its specificity is not known.

Sequencing libraries made from TCR beta cDNA carried unique molecular identifiers. TCRdb recomputed calls from the PCR reads with MiXCR, one row per CDR3 protein. The sample has some 700,000 distinct CDR3 sequences, 55% to 60% seen once; the top ten hold around 11%. Study observations and caveats: Under the F measure, samples that were prepared in one batch clustered strongly together. Included in a set of several TRBV segments more frequent in patients than controls were TRBV5-6, TRBV5-1 and TRBV20-1. The study found significantly lower normalized Chao1 diversity in multiple sclerosis patients than in controls.

This CDR3 spans 13 amino acids. Trimming took 6 bases from V and 8 from J; bases not matched to a gene: 7. J is TRBJ1-2 and V is TRBV12-3 or TRBV12-4; 9 bases line up with TRBD1. The sequence was obtained from a girl aged 2 to 10 with multiple sclerosis. The sequencing sample was made of blood. This CDR3 reads CASRQQGARGYTF. The CDR3 DNA reads TGTGCCAGCAGGCAACAGGGGGCTAGAGGCTACACCTTC.